Presented here are 32 T cell receptor beta chains from one specimen sequenced in a study of T cell responses to AZD1222 COVID-19 vaccine. This table comes from immunoSEQ multiplex PCR, and its TCRdb copy is limited to in-frame clones, with some not included. The sample carries some 150,000 clones, approximately 92% recorded once. Material: peripheral blood, obtained on day 0 of AZD1222 vaccination. The receptors were gathered from an adult in good health.

V usage is TRBV28 and J usage is TRBJ2-5; 10 bases align to TRBD1. CDR1 is MDHEN, CDR2 SYDVKM, per germline. Trimming cost V 5 bases and J 3 bases; bases outside gene matches: 9. The CDR3 loop spans 16 amino acids. DNA of the CDR3: TGTGCCAGCAGTCTCTCGATCGGGACAGGGGAAGAGACCCAGTACTTC. It specifies CASSLSIGTGEETQYF.

V and J are TRBV27 and TRBJ2-7; 8 positions agree with TRBD1. This CDR3 region has 14 residues. The V and J ends lost 5 bases and 6 bases, in that order; junction bases with no gene match: 9. Germline values: CDR1 MNHEY, CDR2 SMNVEV (reference sequence). CDR3 nucleotide sequence: TGTGCCAGCAGTATAAACAGGGGGTTCGGCGAGCAGTACTTC. This sequence encodes CASSINRGFGEQYF.

The V and J genes are TRBV3-1 (or the pseudogene TRBV3-2) and TRBJ1-5, with 7 bases aligning to TRBD1. Per the germline V gene, CDR1 is LGHDT and CDR2 is YNNKEL (reference sequence). The trim removed 4 bases at V and 1 base at J, leaving 4 bases unmatched. The CDR3 consists of 15 residues. The CDR3 DNA sequence: TGTGCCAGCAGCCGAGGGACAGCGAGCAATCAGCCCCAGCATTTT. This translates into CASSRGTASNQPQHF.

V gene TRBV29-1 combines with J gene TRBJ2-7; TRBD1 aligns across 7 bases. Germline V CDR1 and CDR2: SQVTM, ANQGSEA. The CDR3 contains 15 residues. Trimming at V came to 6 bases and at J to 6 bases, leaving 17 bases not matched to a gene. CDR3 protein: CSVARQGSLSGEQYF. CDR3 nucleotides: TGCAGCGTCGCAAGACAGGGTAGTTTATCCGGCGAGCAGTACTTC.

The J gene is TRBJ2-5, the V gene TRBV9; D may be TRBD1 or TRBD2 (5 bases each). V dropped 0 bases and J dropped 2 bases, with 14 bases sitting between them. CDR3 length: 16 residues. Germline V CDR1 and CDR2: SGDLS, YYNGEE. Written as DNA, the CDR3 is TGTGCCAGCAGCGTAGGATTAGCGCAGGGACAAGAGACCCAGTACTTC. It translates to CASSVGLAQGQETQYF.

This chain joins TRBV7-2 and TRBJ1-1, with TRBD1 identical over 7 bases. The germline V gene encodes CDR1 SGHTA and CDR2 FQGNSA. With V trimmed by 4 bases and J by 3 bases, 2 bases remained unmatched. The CDR3 totals 13 residues. Here the CDR3 reads CASSSQGYTEAFF. The CDR3 DNA sequence: TGTGCCAGCAGCTCACAGGGGTACACTGAAGCTTTCTTT.

Comments on this clone: At one of its ends the junction is not consistent with the germline gene, which may arise from a read error. This chain connects TRBV11-2 to TRBJ2-3; 10 bases fit TRBD1. The CDR3 loop spans 14 amino acids. Germline V CDR1 and CDR2: SGHAT, FQNNGV. The CDR3 sequence: CASSLDLEGQGWLF. DNA for the CDR3: TGTGCCAGCAGCTTAGATCTCGAGGGACAGGGGTGGCTTTTT. Combining the CDR3 with reference TRBV11-2 and TRBJ2-3 gives the whole variable domain EAGVAQSPRYKIIEKRQSVAFWCNPISGHATLYWYQQILGQGPKLLIQFQNNGVVDDSQLPKDRFSAERLKGVDSTLKIQPAKLEDSAVYLCASSLDLEGQGWLFGPGTRLTVL.

V usage is TRBV5-1 and J usage is TRBJ2-1; 7 nucleotides align to TRBD1. Trimming removed 3 bases from V and 2 bases from J; junction bases left unmatched: 5. The CDR3 loop spans 15 amino acids. The germline gives CDR1 SGHRS, CDR2 YFSETQ. The CDR3 loop is CASSSLQGPYNEQFF. The CDR3 DNA follows: TGCGCCAGCAGCTCCTTACAGGGGCCCTACAATGAGCAGTTCTTC.

DNA for the CDR3: TGTGCCAGCAGTGTAACGGGGGGAGAGAGTGAGCAGTTCTTC. Its translation: CASSVTGGESEQFF. V usage is TRBV25-1 and J usage is TRBJ2-1; TRBD2 aligns across 7 bases. This CDR3 has 14 residues. Germline trimming cut 4 bases from V and 9 bases from J; bases unmatched to any gene: 9. CDR1 is MGHDK and CDR2 is SYGVNS in the germline V gene.

V usage is TRBV19 and J usage is TRBJ1-6; D ambiguous. The V gene lost 3 bases and the J gene lost 7 bases, with 13 bases spanning the gap. CDR1 and CDR2 from the germline V gene are LNHDA and SQIVND (reference sequence). This CDR3 is 15 amino acids long. The CDR3 DNA follows: TGTGCCAGTAGTATGGGTCGAGGATTGAATTCACCCCTCCACTTT. Protein: CASSMGRGLNSPLHF.

This chain joins TRBV19 and TRBJ1-5; D perhaps matches TRBD1 (6 bases). With 11 bases removed from V and 0 bases from J, the gap between germline ends came to 17 bases. The CDR3 has 15 residues. Germline CDR1 is LNHDA and CDR2 is SQIVND (reference sequence). The CDR3 sequence: CACVGTPNSNQPQHF. For the CDR3, the DNA is TGTGCCTGTGTCGGGACACCTAATAGCAATCAGCCCCAGCATTTT.

The CDR3 DNA follows: TGCAGCGTTGAAAGGACAGATGGCTACACCTTC. Translation: CSVERTDGYTF. V gene TRBV29-1 combines with J gene TRBJ1-2, with a possible D match to TRBD1 (6 bases). This CDR3 contains 11 residues. Germline loops: CDR1 SQVTM, CDR2 ANQGSEA. Trimming removed 2 bases from V and 6 bases from J, with 7 bases in between.

The rearrangement uses TRBV5-1 and TRBJ2-2; D is ambiguous. This CDR3 has 13 residues. In germline, CDR1 is SGHRS, CDR2 YFSETQ. Trimming took off 4 bases at V and 4 bases at J, with 8 bases between the two ends. CDR3 loop: CASSNFGTGELFF. CDR3 nucleotide sequence: TGCGCCAGCAGCAATTTCGGCACCGGGGAGCTGTTTTTT. The entire variable domain, with the rest obtained from reference TRBV5-1 and TRBJ2-2, is as follows: KAGVTQTPRYLIKTRGQQVTLSCSPISGHRSVSWYQQTPGQGLQFLFEYFSETQRNKGNFPGRFSGRQFSNSRSEMNVSTLELGDSALYLCASSNFGTGELFFGEGSRLTVL.

The chain links TRBV18 to TRBJ1-1, with D possibly matching TRBD1 (5 bases). Germline V gene data show CDR1 as KGHSH and CDR2 as LQKENI. Deletions cut 0 bases from V and 7 bases from J, with 9 bases between. The CDR3 is 13 residues long. In nucleotides, the CDR3 is TGTGCCAGCTCACCACCGGCAGGGAATGAAGCTTTCTTT. Its protein product is CASSPPAGNEAFF.

This chain connects TRBV19 to TRBJ2-1, with 10 bases that match TRBD1. Germline V lookup: CDR1 LNHDA, CDR2 SQIVND (reference sequence). Trimming at V came to 10 bases and at J to 4 bases, leaving 10 bases not matched to a gene. CDR3 length: 15 residues. CDR3 in DNA: TGTGCCACCCTCCAGGACAGGGGGTTGTACAATGAGCAGTTCTTC. Protein: CATLQDRGLYNEQFF.

The chain employs TRBV29-1 and TRBJ1-6; D is undetermined. V was clipped by 2 bases and J by 0 bases, with 8 bases between them. The CDR3 is 15 residues long. Germline V gives CDR1 SQVTM, CDR2 ANQGSEA. CDR3 protein: CSVESGSSYNSPLHF. CDR3 in DNA: TGCAGCGTTGAAAGCGGGAGCTCCTATAATTCACCCCTCCACTTT.

The CDR3 loop is CASSLFVGPVGMGTEAFF. The CDR3 region has the DNA TGCGCCAGCAGCTTGTTCGTCGGGCCAGTCGGGATGGGCACTGAAGCTTTCTTT. The rearrangement uses TRBV5-1 and TRBJ1-1; no clear D. Trimming removed 1 base at V and 4 bases at J, with 23 bases between. Germline CDR1 SGHRS, CDR2 YFSETQ. The CDR3 contains 18 residues.

The chain couples TRBV4-2 to TRBJ2-7, with 11 bases aligning to TRBD2. After removal of 4 bases from V and 5 bases from J, the junction contained 7 bases not matched to a gene. The CDR3 is 15 amino acids. Germline loops: CDR1 LGHNA, CDR2 YNFKEQ. This chain's CDR3 is CASSPTTSGGDEQYF. DNA for the CDR3: TGTGCCAGCAGCCCCACCACTAGCGGGGGTGACGAGCAGTACTTC.

The chain employs TRBV5-1 and TRBJ1-6; 7 positions match TRBD1. V lost 0 bases and J lost 7; bases outside the gene matches: 7. Germline V CDR1 and CDR2: SGHRS, YFSETQ. This CDR3 is built from 16 residues. This CDR3 is CASSLAGTVENSPLHF. The CDR3 nucleotides are TGCGCCAGCAGCTTGGCCGGGACAGTCGAGAATTCACCCCTCCACTTT.

This clone was seen a few times. For the CDR3, the DNA is TGTGCCAGCAGCTTTGGGGCTAGCGGACCCACAGATACGCAGTATTTT. This sequence encodes CASSFGASGPTDTQYF. The V call is TRBV5-5, the J call TRBJ2-3, with 7 nucleotides matching TRBD2. The germline V gene encodes CDR1 SGHKS and CDR2 YYEKEE (reference sequence). The CDR3 contains 16 residues. Trimming removed 2 bases from V and 2 bases from J; junction bases left unmatched: 8.

Notes on this clone: At one boundary the junction diverges from the germline segment, which might be a read error. CDR3: CASSIWTGSARTEAFF. Here the CDR3 DNA reads TGTGCCAGCAGTATATGGACAGGGAGTGCTAGGACTGAAGCTTTCTTT. The rearrangement joins TRBV28 to TRBJ1-1; 8 bases are shared with TRBD1. The germline V gene encodes CDR1 MDHEN and CDR2 SYDVKM. This CDR3 spans 16 amino acids.

The chain combines TRBV4-1 with TRBJ2-1; TRBD1 might be the D (7 bases). Germline V gene sequence: CDR1 MGHRA, CDR2 YSYEKL. Trimming pared 0 bases from V and 7 bases from J, leaving 13 bases between. The CDR3 loop spans 15 amino acids. This chain's CDR3 is CASSQDPGGTNEQFF. Written as DNA, the CDR3 is TGCGCCAGCAGCCAAGACCCAGGGGGGACAAATGAGCAGTTCTTC.

This chain links TRBV27 with TRBJ2-2; TRBD2 agrees at 7 bases. The CDR3 has 15 residues. V lost 1 base, J lost 1 base, and 0 bases stayed unmatched. Germline V gives CDR1 MNHEY, CDR2 SMNVEV (reference sequence). The CDR3 region is CASSLWGGNTGELFF. Written as DNA, the CDR3 is TGTGCCAGCAGTTTATGGGGGGGGAACACCGGGGAGCTGTTTTTT.

The genes are TRBV18 and TRBJ1-6; D is unresolved. Germline V gene sequence: CDR1 KGHSH, CDR2 LQKENI. With 3 bases removed from V and 4 bases from J, the gap between germline ends came to 10 bases. The CDR3 has 15 amino acids. CDR3 amino acids: CASSPSQGYNSPLHF. DNA for the CDR3: TGTGCCAGCTCACCTTCACAAGGATATAATTCACCCCTCCACTTT.

This sequence joins TRBV27 and TRBJ2-1, with 11 bases fitting TRBD2. Germline lookup yields CDR1 MNHEY and CDR2 SMNVEV (reference sequence). The CDR3 contains 15 residues. V trimming: 7 bases; J trimming: 9 bases; junction bases outside the gene matches: 11. The CDR3 is CASTGTSGRRSEQFF. The CDR3 bases are TGTGCCAGCACCGGGACTAGCGGAAGACGTAGTGAGCAGTTCTTC.

This sequence joins TRBV29-1 and TRBJ2-2; D is unresolved. Looked up from germline, CDR1 is SQVTM and CDR2 is ANQGSEA. V lost 4 bases, J lost 1 base, and 4 bases lay in between. The CDR3 is 12 amino acids. The CDR3 here is CSVGVNTGELFF. The CDR3 DNA reads as TGCAGCGTTGGGGTGAACACCGGGGAGCTGTTTTTT.

The V and J genes are TRBV5-6 and TRBJ1-1; 7 bases match TRBD1. The V and J ends lost 3 bases and 1 base, in that order; junction bases with no gene match: 6. The CDR3 is made up of 15 amino acids. Germline values: CDR1 SGHDT, CDR2 YYEEEE. CDR3 residues: CASSWGTEPNTEAFF. Here the CDR3 DNA reads TGTGCCAGCAGCTGGGGGACAGAACCGAACACTGAAGCTTTCTTT.

V is TRBV9 and J is TRBJ2-7; D unclear. Looked up from germline, CDR1 is SGDLS and CDR2 is YYNGEE. Trimming stripped 4 bases from V and 4 bases from J, with 9 bases between. CDR3 length: 12 residues. CDR3: CASSSDGYEQYF. The CDR3 DNA sequence: TGTGCCAGCAGCAGCGACGGGTACGAGCAGTACTTC.

V is TRBV2 and J is TRBJ2-1; 11 bases are shared with TRBD2. Trimming took 8 bases from V and 4 from J; bases not matched to a gene: 7. Germline assignment: CDR1 SNHLY and CDR2 FYNNEI. The CDR3 length is 15 residues. CDR3: CASRTSGGAYNEQFF. Here the CDR3 DNA reads TGTGCCAGCCGAACTAGCGGGGGCGCTTACAATGAGCAGTTCTTC.

The V and J genes are TRBV27 and TRBJ1-6, with 9 positions matching TRBD1. V shed 1 base and J 9 bases; nucleotides not matched to a gene: 4. Germline lookup yields CDR1 MNHEY and CDR2 SMNVEV (reference sequence). This CDR3 comprises 15 residues. CDR3 coding DNA: TGTGCCAGCAGTTTATGGGACAGGGCCGGTTCACCCCTCCACTTT. Protein: CASSLWDRAGSPLHF.

The count of this clone is one. The chain recombines TRBV28 with TRBJ1-2; D is perhaps TRBD1 (5 bases). The V gene's germline CDR1 is MDHEN and CDR2 SYDVKM. V lost 6 bases to trimming and J lost 8 bases, with 16 bases between them. The CDR3 contains 13 residues. The DNA of the CDR3 is TGTGCCAGCAGCTATCAGGGAGCTCGGGGCTACACCTTC. Translation gives CASSYQGARGYTF.

This sequence joins TRBV21-1 and TRBJ1-5. TRBV21-1 represents a pseudogene. CDR3 length: 15 amino acids. The CDR3 protein is CASSKAKRLNQPQHF. The CDR3 DNA sequence: TGTGCCAGCAGCAAAGCGAAAAGACTCAATCAGCCCCAGCATTTT.